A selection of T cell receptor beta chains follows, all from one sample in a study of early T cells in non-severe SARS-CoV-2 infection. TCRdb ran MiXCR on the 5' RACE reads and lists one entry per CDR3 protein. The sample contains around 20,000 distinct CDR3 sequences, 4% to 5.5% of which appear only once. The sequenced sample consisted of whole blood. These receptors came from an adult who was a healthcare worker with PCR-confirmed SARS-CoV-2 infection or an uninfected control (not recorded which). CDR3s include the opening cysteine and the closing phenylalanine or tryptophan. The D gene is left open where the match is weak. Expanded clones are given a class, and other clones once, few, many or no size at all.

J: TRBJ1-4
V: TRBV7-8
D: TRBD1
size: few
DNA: TGTGCCAGCAGCTTGGACAGGGGGTATAATGAAAAACTGTTTTTT
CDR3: CASSLDRGYNEKLFF

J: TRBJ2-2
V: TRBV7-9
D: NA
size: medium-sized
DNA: TGTGCCAGCAGCTTATACGGCACCGGGGAGCTGTTTTTT
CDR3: CASSLYGTGELFF

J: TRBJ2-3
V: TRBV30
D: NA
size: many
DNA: TGTGCCTGGAGTTTAACTTCATCGTCGGGGCCTCAGTATTTT
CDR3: CAWSLTSSSGPQYF

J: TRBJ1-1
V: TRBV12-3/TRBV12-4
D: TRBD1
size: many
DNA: TGTGCCAGCAGTTTAACAATGGGACAGAGGGTCATGAACACTGAAGCTTTCTTT
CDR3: CASSLTMGQRVMNTEAFF

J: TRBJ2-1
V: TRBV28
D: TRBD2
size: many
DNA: TGTGCCAGCAGTTTACTAGCGGGGGGAAACAATGAGCAGTTCTTC
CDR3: CASSLLAGGNNEQFF

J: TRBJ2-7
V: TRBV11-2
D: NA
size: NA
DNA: TGTGCCAGCAGCTTAAGGACCCACGAGCAGTACTTC
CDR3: CASSLRTHEQYF

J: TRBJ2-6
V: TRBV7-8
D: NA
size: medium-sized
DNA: TGTGCCAGCAGCTTATCGGCCTCTGGGGCCAACGTCCTGACTTTC
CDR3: CASSLSASGANVLTF

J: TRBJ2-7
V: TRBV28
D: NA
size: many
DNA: TGTGCACTCGTGGACCCTTACGAGCAGTACTTC
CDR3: CALVDPYEQYF

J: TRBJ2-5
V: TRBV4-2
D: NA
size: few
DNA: TGTGCCAGCAGCCCAAGATCGGACATCAAAGAGACCCAGTACTTC
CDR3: CASSPRSDIKETQYF

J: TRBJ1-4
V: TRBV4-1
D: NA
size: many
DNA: TGCGCCAGCAGCCAAGATGGTCGAGGAAAACTGTTTTTT
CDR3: CASSQDGRGKLFF

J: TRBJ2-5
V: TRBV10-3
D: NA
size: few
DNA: TGTGCCATCAGTGGATACGAACAAGAGACCCAGTACTTC
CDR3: CAISGYEQETQYF

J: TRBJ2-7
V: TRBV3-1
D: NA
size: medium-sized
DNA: TGTGCCAGCAGCGCGGACTTCCATGGGGCCGAGCAGTACTTC
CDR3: CASSADFHGAEQYF

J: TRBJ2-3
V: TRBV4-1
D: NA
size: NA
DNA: TGCGCCAGCAGCCAAGATAGGGGTACAGATACGCAGTATTTT
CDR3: CASSQDRGTDTQYF

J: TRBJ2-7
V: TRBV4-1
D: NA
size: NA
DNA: TGCGCCAGTCAGGGGACCTACTACGAGCAGTACTTC
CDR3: CASQGTYYEQYF

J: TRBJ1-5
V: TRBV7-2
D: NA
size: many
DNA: TGTGCCAGCAGCTTTAGGGACAATCAGCCCCAGCATTTT
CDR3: CASSFRDNQPQHF

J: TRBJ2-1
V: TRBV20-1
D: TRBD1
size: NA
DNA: TGCAGTGCCGTCCCGGACAGGGAGTACAATGAGCAGTTCTTC
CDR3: CSAVPDREYNEQFF

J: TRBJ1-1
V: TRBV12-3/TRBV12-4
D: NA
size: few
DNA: TGTGCCAGCTCCCAATATCCGGGTGAAGCTTTCTTT
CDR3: CASSQYPGEAFF

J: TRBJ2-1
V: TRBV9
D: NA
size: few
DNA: TGTGCCAGCAGTGAAAACGGGGGGCACAATGAGCAGTTCTTC
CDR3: CASSENGGHNEQFF

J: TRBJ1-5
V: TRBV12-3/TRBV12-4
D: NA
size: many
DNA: NA
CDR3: CASSFGPGQPQHF

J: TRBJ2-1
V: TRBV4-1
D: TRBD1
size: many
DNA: TGCGCCAGCAGCTTAACCGGGACAGGGTTAAATGAGCAGTTCTTC
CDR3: CASSLTGTGLNEQFF

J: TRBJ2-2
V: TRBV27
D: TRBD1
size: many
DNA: TGTGCCAGCAGTCCCAGACGAACGGGACAGGCTAACACCGGGGAGCTGTTTTTT
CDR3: CASSPRRTGQANTGELFF

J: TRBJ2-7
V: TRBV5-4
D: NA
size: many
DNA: TGTGCCCGCACCTGGGGCCGCTACGAGCAGTACTTC
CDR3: CARTWGRYEQYF

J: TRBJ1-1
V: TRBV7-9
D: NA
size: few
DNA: TGTGCCAGCAGCGTACCGGGGTCTAGAAACACTGAAGCTTTCTTT
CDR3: CASSVPGSRNTEAFF

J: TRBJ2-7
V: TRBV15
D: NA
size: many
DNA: TGTGCCACCAGCAGATCTGGACAGCTCTCCTACGAGCAGTACTTC
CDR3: CATSRSGQLSYEQYF

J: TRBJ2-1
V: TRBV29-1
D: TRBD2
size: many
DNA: TGCAGCGTTGCGTCCCCAGCGGGAGGAGTCTACAATGAGCAGTTCTTC
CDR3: CSVASPAGGVYNEQFF

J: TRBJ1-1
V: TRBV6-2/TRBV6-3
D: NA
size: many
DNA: TGTGCCAGCAGTTCCTTCCTGCCGTCGCAGGGGCCGAACACTGAAGCTTTCTTT
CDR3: CASSSFLPSQGPNTEAFF

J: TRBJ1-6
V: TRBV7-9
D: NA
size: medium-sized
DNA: TGTGCCAGCAGCTCCTTGGTTGGTTCACCCCTCCACTTT
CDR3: CASSSLVGSPLHF

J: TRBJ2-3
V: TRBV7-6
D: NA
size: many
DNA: TGTGCCAGCAGCTTAATGCCCCGAACAGATACGCAGTATTTT
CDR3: CASSLMPRTDTQYF

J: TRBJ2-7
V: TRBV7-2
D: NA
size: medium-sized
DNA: TGTGCCAGCAGCTTACCCAATGGTTACGAGCAGTACTTC
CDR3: CASSLPNGYEQYF

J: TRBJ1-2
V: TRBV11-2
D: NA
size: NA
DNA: TGTGCCAGCAGCTTTGGGGCGGGTTATGGCTACACCTTC
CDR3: CASSFGAGYGYTF

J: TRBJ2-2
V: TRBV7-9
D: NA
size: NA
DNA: TGTGCCAGCAGGCTCTCAGGGGAAAACACCGGGGAGCTGTTTTTT
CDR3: CASRLSGENTGELFF

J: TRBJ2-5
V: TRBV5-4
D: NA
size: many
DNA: TGTGCCAGCAGCTTGGGGGGGGCTAACCAAGAGACCCAGTACTTC
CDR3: CASSLGGANQETQYF

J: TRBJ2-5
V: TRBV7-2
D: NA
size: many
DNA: TGTGCCAGCAGCCAGTGGACGGGGGAGACCCAGTACTTC
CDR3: CASSQWTGETQYF

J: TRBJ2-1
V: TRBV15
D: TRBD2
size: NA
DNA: TGTGCCACCAGCAGATTGCGACTAGCGGGAGTTAATGAGCAGTTCTTC
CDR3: CATSRLRLAGVNEQFF

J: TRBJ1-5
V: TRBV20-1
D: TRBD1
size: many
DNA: TGCAGTGCTAGAAGGGAAGGGACAGGAGGCAATCAGCCCCAGCATTTT
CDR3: CSARREGTGGNQPQHF

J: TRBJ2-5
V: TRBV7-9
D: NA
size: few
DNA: TGTGCCAGCAGCTTAGGGGACTTAAAAGAGACCCAGTACTTC
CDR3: CASSLGDLKETQYF

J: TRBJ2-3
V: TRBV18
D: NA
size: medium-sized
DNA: TGTGCCAGCTCACCAGGGAGTACAGATACGCAGTATTTT
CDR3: CASSPGSTDTQYF

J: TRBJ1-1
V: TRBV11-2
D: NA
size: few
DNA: TGTGCCAGCAGCTTTGAGACAGCCAACACTGAAGCTTTCTTT
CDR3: CASSFETANTEAFF

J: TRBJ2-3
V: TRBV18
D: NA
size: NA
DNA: TGTGCCAGCTCACCCACGTCCCCACAGTCGGGAGATACGCAGTATTTT
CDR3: CASSPTSPQSGDTQYF

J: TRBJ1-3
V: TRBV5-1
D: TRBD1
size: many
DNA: TGCGCCAGCAGCTTGGACAGGGGGCGCGGAAACACCATATATTTT
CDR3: CASSLDRGRGNTIYF

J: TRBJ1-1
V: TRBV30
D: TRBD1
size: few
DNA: TGTGCCTGGAGCCCACCCGCGAGGGACAGTACTGAAGCTTTCTTT
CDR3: CAWSPPARDSTEAFF

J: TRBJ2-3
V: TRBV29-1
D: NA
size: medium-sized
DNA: TGCAGCGTTGAAGTTGGAGATACGCAGTATTTT
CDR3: CSVEVGDTQYF

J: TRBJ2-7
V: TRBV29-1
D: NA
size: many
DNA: TGCAGCGCCCCTCTTGGTACATCGCCCTACGAGCAGTACTTC
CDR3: CSAPLGTSPYEQYF

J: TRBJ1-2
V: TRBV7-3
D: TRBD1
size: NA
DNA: TGTGCCAGCAGCCCAGAACAGGGGCCCCCTTATGGCTACACCTTC
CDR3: CASSPEQGPPYGYTF

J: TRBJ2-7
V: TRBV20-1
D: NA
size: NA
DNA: TGCAGTGCTAGAGGAAACTACAGGGCAAATCCGCACTTC
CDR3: CSARGNYRANPHF

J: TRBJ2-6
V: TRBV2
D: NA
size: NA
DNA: TGTGCCAGCAGTGATTTGCTGCCTGGGGCCAACGTCCTGACTTTC
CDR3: CASSDLLPGANVLTF

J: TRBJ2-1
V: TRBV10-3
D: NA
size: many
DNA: TGTGCCTTAAAGCGGGCAGAAATAGCTTTTGTGGTCAATGAGCAGTTCTTC
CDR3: CALKRAEIAFVVNEQFF

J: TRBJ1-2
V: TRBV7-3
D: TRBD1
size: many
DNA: TGTGCCAGCAGCCCCGGACAGGACTATGGCTACACCTTC
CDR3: CASSPGQDYGYTF

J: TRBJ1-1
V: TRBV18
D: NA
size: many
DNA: TGTGCCAGCTCACCACTGCCGGGGAGGAACACTGAAGCTTTCTTT
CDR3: CASSPLPGRNTEAFF

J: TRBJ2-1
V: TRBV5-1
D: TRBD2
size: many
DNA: TGCGCCAGCAGCCAGGGTGCGACTAGCCAGGCTGGGGAGCAGTTCTTC
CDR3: CASSQGATSQAGEQFF

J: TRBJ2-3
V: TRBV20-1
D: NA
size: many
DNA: TGCAGTGCTACGCAGGCCCGGGCAGATACGCAGTATTTT
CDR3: CSATQARADTQYF

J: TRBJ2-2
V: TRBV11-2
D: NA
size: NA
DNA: TGTGCCAGCAGCAAGATCGACGGGAACACCGGGGAGCTGTTTTTT
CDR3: CASSKIDGNTGELFF